This paragraph reports one TCR beta chain. What it recognizes is unknown. The germline V and J ends were trimmed by 4 bases and 5 bases, with 18 bases remaining between them. The CDR3 runs 15 residues. Germline assignment: CDR1 SGHRS and CDR2 YFSETQ. TCRdb reprocessed the RACE reads with MiXCR, giving one entry per CDR3 protein. The data contain roughly 180,000 distinct CDR3 sequences, under 25% of them seen just once; the ten biggest clones take up roughly 6.7%. The record originates from a study of human T cells and chemical hapten exposure. On the study more broadly: Sensitization applied 2% DPC to 2 cm by 2 cm of upper inner arm skin. Recorded diagnoses among the mostly female patients were alopecia areata, totalis or universalis. Patch tests applied 0.01% DPC to the upper back, read at 6 days.

Time point defined: patch test 1, 2 weeks after DPC sensitization. Treatment indicated: therapeutic diphenylcyclopropenone sensitization with weekly scalp DPC. Regarding the study as a whole: Expanded TCRs were compared with controls, and the expanded TCRs formed significantly more large CDR3 similarity clusters.

The sequence derives from a woman between 45 and 60 years old with alopecia areata. Some clones in this sample may be carry-over from other donors' samples. Source: whole blood, taken in connection with sensitization to the hapten diphenylcyclopropenone (DPC). V and J are TRBV5-1 and TRBJ2-5, with D possibly being TRBD1 or TRBD2 (6 bases each). CDR3 coding DNA: TGCGCCAGCAGCGGCGGGACATCTTCCCGCGAGACCCAGTACTTC. Its translation: CASSGGTSSRETQYF.